This T cell receptor (beta chain) appears in the sequencing data of a study of beta chain features in type 1 diabetes. CDR3 length: 15 residues. V was clipped by 5 bases and J by 3 bases; unmatched bases: 3. Germline V gene sequence: CDR1 SGHTA, CDR2 FQGNSA. The sample holds a few counts of this clone. Other DNA sequences within the sample encode an identical CDR3. The investigators reverse transcribed all of the isolated RNA, so they sequenced expressed TCRB transcripts. Only in-frame clones appear in the TCRdb table, and some are missing; sequencing was by immunoSEQ multiplex PCR. Of approximately 300,000 clones listed, roughly 9.6% were seen once; the top ten hold around 0.015%.

The TCR sequence derives from a woman in her 30s in good health. The chain recombines TRBV7-2 with TRBJ2-7; 14 positions match TRBD2. The specimen was naive CD4+ T cells from blood. The CDR3 loop is CASSPGLAGGYEQYF. As DNA, the CDR3 is TGTGCCAGCAGCCCCGGACTAGCGGGAGGCTACGAGCAGTACTTC.